This is a list of T cell receptor beta chains from one sample in a study of blood T cell repertoires in COVID-19. The method was immunoSEQ multiplex PCR; TCRdb's version includes in-frame clones alone and lacks a portion of them. Among hundreds of thousands of clones listed, about 90% were seen once. Specimen: PBMCs or T cells enriched from blood (not recorded which). These TCRs come from a man in his forties or fifties in a cohort exposed to, infected with or recovered from COVID-19 (not recorded which). Each CDR3 is given with its conserved first and last residue. A D gene is named only where the DNA matches it firmly. Only part of the rows carry a size: once, few, many, or a class if the clone is expanded.

>TRBD1|TRBJ1-4|once|TRBV6-5
CASRTGGFGEKLFF
TGTGCCAGCAGAACAGGGGGATTCGGTGAAAAACTGTTTTTT
>-|TRBJ2-2|few|TRBV7-6
CASSLGLSTATGELFF
TGTGCCAGCAGCTTAGGTTTGAGTACAGCCACCGGGGAGCTGTTTTTT
>TRBD2|TRBJ2-2|-|TRBV2
CASRTSGINTGELFF
TGTGCCAGCAGGACTAGCGGAATCAACACCGGGGAGCTGTTTTTT
>TRBD1|TRBJ2-3|-|TRBV10-1
CASSIDRASTDTQYF
TGCGCCAGCAGTATTGACAGGGCTAGCACAGATACGCAGTATTTT
>TRBD2|TRBJ2-7|-|TRBV19
CASSTQDSAGGPYEQYF
TGTGCCAGTAGTACCCAGGACAGTGCGGGAGGGCCCTACGAGCAGTACTTC
>TRBD2|TRBJ2-7|once|TRBV7-2
CASSIHASGWDSYEQYF
TGTGCCAGCAGCATCCATGCTAGCGGGTGGGACTCCTACGAGCAGTACTTC
>TRBD1|TRBJ1-2|-|TRBV5-6
CASSRGQGYGYTF
TGTGCCAGCAGCCGGGGACAGGGGTATGGCTACACCTTC
>TRBD2|TRBJ2-7|once|TRBV6-5
CASRPGLATYEQYF
TGTGCCAGCAGACCGGGACTAGCGACCTACGAGCAGTACTTC
>TRBD1|TRBJ2-7|-|TRBV19
CASSTGGTLSYEQYF
TGTGCCAGCTCAACAGGGGGAACCCTATCGTACGAGCAGTACTTC
>-|TRBJ2-7|few|TRBV11-2
CASSLLNYEQYF
TGTGCCAGCAGCCTCTTAAACTACGAGCAGTACTTC
>TRBD1|TRBJ1-6|-|TRBV5-4
CASSFMDRDNSPLHF
TGTGCCAGCAGCTTCATGGACAGGGATAATTCACCCCTCCACTTT
>-|TRBJ1-1|-|TRBV5-1
CASSLEGDRAFF
TGCGCCAGCAGCTTGGAGGGAGATAGGGCTTTCTTT
>TRBD1|TRBJ1-1|-|TRBV5-1
CASSGQGGNTEAFF
TGCGCCAGCAGCGGACAGGGTGGGAACACTGAAGCTTTCTTT
>TRBD2|TRBJ2-7|-|TRBV9
CASSVGGSTSGAYEQYF
TGTGCCAGCAGCGTAGGGGGATCAACTAGCGGGGCCTACGAGCAGTACTTC
>TRBD2|TRBJ2-7|-|TRBV6-5
CASSYDASGMVYEQYF
TGTGCCAGCAGTTACGACGCTAGCGGGATGGTTTACGAGCAGTACTTC
>TRBD2|TRBJ2-7|-|TRBV5-1
CASSLSGRLASYEQYF
TGCGCCAGCAGCTTAAGCGGTCGACTAGCTTCCTACGAGCAGTACTTC
>-|TRBJ1-6|-|TRBV27
CASSSAGLPLRSPLHF
TGTGCCAGCAGTTCCGCGGGACTCCCGCTTAGATCACCCCTCCACTTT
>-|TRBJ1-1|once|TRBV6-5
CASSYAGLAGATEAFF
TGTGCCAGCAGTTACGCTGGTTTGGCAGGGGCCACTGAAGCTTTCTTT
>-|TRBJ2-1|-|TRBV2
CASNLRLHEQFF
TGTGCCAGCAATCTTAGACTCCATGAGCAGTTCTTC
>TRBD2|TRBJ2-7|-|TRBV6-5
CASSYDASGSYEQYF
TGTGCCAGCAGTTATGATGCTAGCGGGAGTTACGAGCAGTACTTC
>-|TRBJ1-2|-|TRBV5-6
CASSLNQGYGYTF
TGTGCCAGCAGCTTGAACCAGGGCTATGGCTACACCTTC
>-|TRBJ2-7|-|TRBV10-3
CAISGTDYEQYF
TGTGCCATCAGTGGGACAGACTACGAGCAGTACTTC
>-|TRBJ2-7|-|TRBV11-2
CASSLEPRYEQYF
TGTGCCAGCAGCTTAGAACCGAGGTACGAGCAGTACTTC
>TRBD1|TRBJ2-1|once|TRBV5-1
CASSSGAGTGYNEQFF
TGCGCCAGCAGCTCAGGGGCCGGGACAGGGTACAATGAGCAGTTCTTC
>-|TRBJ2-5|-|TRBV11-2
CASSLAYQGSETQYF
TGTGCCAGCAGCTTAGCTTATCAGGGGTCGGAGACCCAGTACTTC
>TRBD2|TRBJ2-3|-|TRBV5-4
CASSLEAGADTQYF
TGTGCCAGCAGCTTGGAGGCGGGAGCTGATACGCAGTATTTT
>TRBD2|TRBJ2-1|-|TRBV7-9
CASRTGTSDYNEQFF
TGTGCCAGCAGAACCGGGACTAGCGACTACAATGAGCAGTTCTTC
>TRBD2|TRBJ2-1|-|TRBV30
CASIAGGGNEQFF
TGTGCCTCCATAGCGGGAGGGGGGAATGAGCAGTTCTTC